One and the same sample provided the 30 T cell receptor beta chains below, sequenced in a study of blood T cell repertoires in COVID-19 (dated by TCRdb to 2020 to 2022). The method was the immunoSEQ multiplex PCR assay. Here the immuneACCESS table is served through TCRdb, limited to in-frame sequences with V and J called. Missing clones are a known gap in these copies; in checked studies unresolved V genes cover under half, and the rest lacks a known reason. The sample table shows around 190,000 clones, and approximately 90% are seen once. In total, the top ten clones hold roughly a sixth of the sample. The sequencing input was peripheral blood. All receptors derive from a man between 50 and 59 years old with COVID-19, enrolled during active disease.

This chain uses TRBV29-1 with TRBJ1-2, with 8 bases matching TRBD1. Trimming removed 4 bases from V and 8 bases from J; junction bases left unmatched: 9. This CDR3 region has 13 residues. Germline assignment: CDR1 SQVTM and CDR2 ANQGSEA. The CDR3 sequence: CSVGALTGDGYTF. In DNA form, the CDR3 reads TGCAGCGTTGGGGCCCTGACAGGGGACGGCTACACCTTC.

The CDR3 reads CASSEAGGSINEKLFF. The DNA of the CDR3 is TGTGCCAGCAGTGAAGCGGGGGGGTCCATTAATGAAAAACTGTTTTTT. The genes are TRBV6-1 and TRBJ1-4; a weak D match, TRBD1 (5 bases). Germline values: CDR1 MNHNS, CDR2 SASEGT. This CDR3 has 16 residues. V was cut by 0 bases and J by 4 bases, with 12 bases left in between.

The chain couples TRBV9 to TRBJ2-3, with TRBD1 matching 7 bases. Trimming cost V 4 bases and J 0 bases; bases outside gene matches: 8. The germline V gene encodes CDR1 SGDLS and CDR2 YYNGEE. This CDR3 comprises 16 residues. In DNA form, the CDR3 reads TGTGCCAGCAGCACGACAGGGACCCCTAGCACAGATACGCAGTATTTT. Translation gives CASSTTGTPSTDTQYF.

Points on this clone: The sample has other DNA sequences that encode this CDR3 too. This CDR3 reads CSAKRGGEAFF. The CDR3 coding sequence is TGCAGTGCTAAGCGAGGGGGTGAAGCTTTCTTT. J is TRBJ1-1 and V is TRBV20-1; tentative D call: TRBD1 (6 bases). The CDR3 has 11 amino acids. The V end lost 4 bases, the J end lost 7 bases, and 10 bases lay between the germline ends. Germline loops: CDR1 DFQATT, CDR2 SNEGSKA (reference sequence).

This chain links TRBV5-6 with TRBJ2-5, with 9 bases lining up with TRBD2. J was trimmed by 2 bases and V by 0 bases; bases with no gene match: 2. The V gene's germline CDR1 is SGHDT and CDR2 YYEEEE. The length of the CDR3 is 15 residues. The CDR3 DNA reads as TGTGCCAGCAGCTTGGGACTAGCGGTGCAAGAGACCCAGTACTTC. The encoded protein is CASSLGLAVQETQYF.

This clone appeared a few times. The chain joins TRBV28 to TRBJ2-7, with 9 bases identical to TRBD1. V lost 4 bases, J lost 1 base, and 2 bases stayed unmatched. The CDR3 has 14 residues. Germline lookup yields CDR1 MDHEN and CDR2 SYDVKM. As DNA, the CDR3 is TGTGCCAGCAGTTGGACAGGGGAATCCTACGAGCAGTACTTC. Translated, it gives CASSWTGESYEQYF.

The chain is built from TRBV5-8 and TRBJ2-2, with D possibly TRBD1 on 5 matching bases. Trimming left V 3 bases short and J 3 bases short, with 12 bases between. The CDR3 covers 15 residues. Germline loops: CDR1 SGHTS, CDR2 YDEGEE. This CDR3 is CASSSTGPDTGELFF. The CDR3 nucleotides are TGTGCCAGCAGCTCAACAGGTCCCGACACCGGGGAGCTGTTTTTT. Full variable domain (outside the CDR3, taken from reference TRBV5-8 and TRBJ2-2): EAGVTQSPTHLIKTRGQQATLRCSPISGHTSVYWYQQALGLGLQFLLWYDEGEERNRGNFPPRFSGRQFPNYSSELNVNALELEDSALYLCASSSTGPDTGELFFGEGSRLTVL.

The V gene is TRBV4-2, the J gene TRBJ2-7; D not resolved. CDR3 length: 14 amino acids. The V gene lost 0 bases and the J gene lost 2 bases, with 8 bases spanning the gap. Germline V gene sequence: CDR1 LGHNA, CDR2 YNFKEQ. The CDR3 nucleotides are TGTGCCAGCAGCCAAGAGGAACAGACCTACGAGCAGTACTTC. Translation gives CASSQEEQTYEQYF.

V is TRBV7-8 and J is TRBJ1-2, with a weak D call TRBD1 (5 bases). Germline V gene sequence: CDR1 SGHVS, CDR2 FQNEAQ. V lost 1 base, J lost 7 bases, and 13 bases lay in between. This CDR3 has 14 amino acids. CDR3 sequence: CASSLGGGFSGYTF. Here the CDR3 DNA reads TGTGCCAGCAGCTTAGGCGGGGGGTTCTCTGGCTACACCTTC.

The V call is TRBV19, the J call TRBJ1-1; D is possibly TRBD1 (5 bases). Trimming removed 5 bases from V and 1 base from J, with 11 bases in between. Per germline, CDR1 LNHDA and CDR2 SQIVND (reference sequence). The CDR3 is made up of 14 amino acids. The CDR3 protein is CASSPRRGNTEAFF. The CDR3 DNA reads TGTGCCAGTAGTCCCCGGAGGGGGAACACTGAAGCTTTCTTT. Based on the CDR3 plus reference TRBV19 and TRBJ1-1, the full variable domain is DGGITQSPKYLFRKEGQNVTLSCEQNLNHDAMYWYRQDPGQGLRLIYYSQIVNDFQKGDIAEGYSVSREKKESFPLTVTSAQKNPTAFYLCASSPRRGNTEAFFGQGTRLTVV.

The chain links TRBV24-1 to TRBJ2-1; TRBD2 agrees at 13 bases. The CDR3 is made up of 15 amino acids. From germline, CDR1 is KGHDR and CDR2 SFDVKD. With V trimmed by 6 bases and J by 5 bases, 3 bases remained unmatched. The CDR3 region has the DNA TGTGCCACCAGTAGGACTAGCGGGGGCCACAATGAGCAGTTCTTC. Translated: CATSRTSGGHNEQFF.

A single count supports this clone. CDR3 loop: CASSPSGEWLRNTEAFF. The CDR3, as DNA: TGTGCCAGCAGCCCCTCGGGTGAATGGCTTAGGAACACTGAAGCTTTCTTT. The genes are TRBV4-2 and TRBJ1-1; D remains ambiguous. The V end was cut by 4 bases, the J end by 1 base, with 19 bases between. Germline-derived CDR1 and CDR2 are LGHNA and YNFKEQ. The CDR3 has 17 residues.

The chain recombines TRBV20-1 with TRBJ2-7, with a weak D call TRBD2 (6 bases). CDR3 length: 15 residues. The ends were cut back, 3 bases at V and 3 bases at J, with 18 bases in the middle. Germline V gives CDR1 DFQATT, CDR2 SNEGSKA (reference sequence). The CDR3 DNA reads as TGCAGTGCTAGTATTGCGGGACGTAGGGGCTACGAGCAGTACTTC. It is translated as CSASIAGRRGYEQYF.

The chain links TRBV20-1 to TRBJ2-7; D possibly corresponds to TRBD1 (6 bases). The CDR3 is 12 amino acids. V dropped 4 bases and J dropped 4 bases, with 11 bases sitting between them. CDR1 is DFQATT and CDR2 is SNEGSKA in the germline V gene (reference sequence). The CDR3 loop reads CSATDQGYEQYF. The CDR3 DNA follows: TGCAGTGCTACTGATCAGGGGTACGAGCAGTACTTC.

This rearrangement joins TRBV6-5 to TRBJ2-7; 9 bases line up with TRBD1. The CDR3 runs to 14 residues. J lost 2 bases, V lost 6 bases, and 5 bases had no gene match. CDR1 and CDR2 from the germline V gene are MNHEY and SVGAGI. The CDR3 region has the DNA TGTGCCAGCAGCCCCACAGGGGGCGCCTACGAGCAGTACTTC. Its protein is CASSPTGGAYEQYF.

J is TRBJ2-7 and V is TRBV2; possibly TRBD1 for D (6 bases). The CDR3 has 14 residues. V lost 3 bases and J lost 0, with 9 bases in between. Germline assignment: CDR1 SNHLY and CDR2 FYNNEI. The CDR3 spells CASSDWDTSYEQYF. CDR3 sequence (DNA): TGTGCCAGCAGTGATTGGGACACCTCCTACGAGCAGTACTTC.

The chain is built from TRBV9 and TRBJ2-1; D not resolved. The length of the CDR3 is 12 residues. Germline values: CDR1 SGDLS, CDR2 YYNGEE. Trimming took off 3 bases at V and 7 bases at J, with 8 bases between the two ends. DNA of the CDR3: TGTGCCAGCAGCGGTGGGCTTAATGAGCAGTTCTTC. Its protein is CASSGGLNEQFF.

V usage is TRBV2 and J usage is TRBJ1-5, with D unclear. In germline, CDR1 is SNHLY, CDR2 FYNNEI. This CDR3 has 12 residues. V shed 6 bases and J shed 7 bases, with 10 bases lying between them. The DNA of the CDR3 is TGTGCCAGCAGGGGCGGAGGCCAGCCCCAGCATTTT. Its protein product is CASRGGGQPQHF.

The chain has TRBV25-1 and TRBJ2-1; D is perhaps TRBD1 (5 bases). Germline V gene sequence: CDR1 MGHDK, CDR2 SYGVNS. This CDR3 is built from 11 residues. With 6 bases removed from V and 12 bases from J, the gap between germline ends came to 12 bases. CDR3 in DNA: TGTGCCAGCAGCGCACTTAGGGGGCAGTTCTTC. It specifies CASSALRGQFF. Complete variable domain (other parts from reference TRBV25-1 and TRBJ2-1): EADIYQTPRYLVIGTGKKITLECSQTMGHDKMYWYQQDPGMELHLIHYSYGVNSTEKGDLSSESTVSRIRTEHFPLTLESARPSHTSQYLCASSALRGQFFGPGTRLTVL.

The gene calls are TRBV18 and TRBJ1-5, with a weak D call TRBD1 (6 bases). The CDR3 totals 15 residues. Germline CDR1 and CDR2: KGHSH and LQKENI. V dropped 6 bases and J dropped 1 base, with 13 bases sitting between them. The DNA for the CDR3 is TGTGCCAGCTCCCCCAACCAGGGGAGCAATCAGCCCCAGCATTTT. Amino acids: CASSPNQGSNQPQHF.

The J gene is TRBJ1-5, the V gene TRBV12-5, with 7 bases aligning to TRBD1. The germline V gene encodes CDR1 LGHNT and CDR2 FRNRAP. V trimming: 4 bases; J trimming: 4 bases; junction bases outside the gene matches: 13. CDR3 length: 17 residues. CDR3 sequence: CASGSSSGTAINQPQHF. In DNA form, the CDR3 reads TGTGCTAGTGGTTCGTCATCCGGGACAGCTATAAATCAGCCCCAGCATTTT.

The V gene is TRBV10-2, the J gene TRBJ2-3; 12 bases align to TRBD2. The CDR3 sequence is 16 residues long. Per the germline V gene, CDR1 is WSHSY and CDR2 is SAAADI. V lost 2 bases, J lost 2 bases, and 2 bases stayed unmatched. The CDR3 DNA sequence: TGCGCCAGCAGTGAGCTAGCGGGAGGGACCACAGATACGCAGTATTTT. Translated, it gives CASSELAGGTTDTQYF.

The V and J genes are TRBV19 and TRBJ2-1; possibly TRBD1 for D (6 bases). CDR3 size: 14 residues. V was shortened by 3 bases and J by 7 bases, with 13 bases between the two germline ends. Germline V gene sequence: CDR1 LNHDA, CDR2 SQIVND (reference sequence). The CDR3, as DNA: TGTGCCAGTAGTATGGACAGTACGGGGAATGAGCAGTTCTTC. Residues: CASSMDSTGNEQFF.

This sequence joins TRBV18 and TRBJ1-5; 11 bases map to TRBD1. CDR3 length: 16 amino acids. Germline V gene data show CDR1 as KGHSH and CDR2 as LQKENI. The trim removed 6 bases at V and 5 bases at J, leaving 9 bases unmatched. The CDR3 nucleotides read TGTGCCAGCTCCCAACCGGGACAGGGGGAAGATCAGCCCCAGCATTTT. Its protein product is CASSQPGQGEDQPQHF. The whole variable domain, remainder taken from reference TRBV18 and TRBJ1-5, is NAGVMQNPRHLVRRRGQEARLRCSPMKGHSHVYWYRQLPEEGLKFMVYLQKENIIDESGMPKERFSAEFPKEGPSILRIQQVVRGDSAAYFCASSQPGQGEDQPQHFGDGTRLSIL.

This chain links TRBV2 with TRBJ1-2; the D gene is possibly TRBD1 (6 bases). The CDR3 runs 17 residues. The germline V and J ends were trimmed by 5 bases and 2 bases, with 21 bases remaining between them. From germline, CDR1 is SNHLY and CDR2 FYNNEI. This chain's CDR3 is CASSLRQVVRSNYGYTF. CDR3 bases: TGTGCCAGCAGTCTCAGACAGGTTGTACGGTCGAACTATGGCTACACCTTC.

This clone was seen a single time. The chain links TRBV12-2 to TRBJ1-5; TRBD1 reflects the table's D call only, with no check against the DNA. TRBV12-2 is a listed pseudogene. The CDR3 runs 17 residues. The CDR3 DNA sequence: TGTGCAAGTCGCTTCGCCACAGGGGGTAGAGGCAATCAGCCCCAGCATTTT. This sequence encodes CASRFATGGRGNQPQHF.

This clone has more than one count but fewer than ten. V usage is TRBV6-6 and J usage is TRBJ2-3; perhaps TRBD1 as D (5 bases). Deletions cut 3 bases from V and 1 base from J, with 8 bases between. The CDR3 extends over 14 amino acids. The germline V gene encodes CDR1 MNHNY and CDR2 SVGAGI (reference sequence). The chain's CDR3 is CASSYDSGTDTQYF. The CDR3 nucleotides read TGTGCCAGCAGTTATGACAGCGGCACAGATACGCAGTATTTT.

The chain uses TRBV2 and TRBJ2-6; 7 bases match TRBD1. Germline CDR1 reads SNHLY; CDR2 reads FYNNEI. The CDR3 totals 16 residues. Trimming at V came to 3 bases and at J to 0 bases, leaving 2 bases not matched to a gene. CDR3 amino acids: CASSEGQISGANVLTF. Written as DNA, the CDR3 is TGTGCCAGCAGTGAGGGACAGATCTCTGGGGCCAACGTCCTGACTTTC.

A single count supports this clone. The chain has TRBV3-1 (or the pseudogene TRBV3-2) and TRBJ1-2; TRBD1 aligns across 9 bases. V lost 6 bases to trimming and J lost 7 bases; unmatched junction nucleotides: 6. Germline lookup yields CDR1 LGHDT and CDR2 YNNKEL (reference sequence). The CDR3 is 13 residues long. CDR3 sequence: CASRDGQGPGYTF. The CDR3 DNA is TGTGCCAGCAGGGACGGACAGGGGCCTGGCTACACCTTC.

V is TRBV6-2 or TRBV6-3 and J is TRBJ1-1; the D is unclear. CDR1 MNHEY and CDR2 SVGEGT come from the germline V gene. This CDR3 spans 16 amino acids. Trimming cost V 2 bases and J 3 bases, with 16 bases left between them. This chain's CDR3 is CASSYPWSGGDTEAFF. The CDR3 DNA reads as TGTGCCAGCAGTTACCCGTGGTCAGGCGGGGACACTGAAGCTTTCTTT.